These 14 T cell receptor beta chains share one sample of origin, sequenced in a study of T cells in Graves' hyperthyroidism and ophthalmopathy. TCR beta CDR3 regions were amplified from RNA. The HTBI primer set served for first-round RT-PCR of the TCR CDR3. TCRdb redid the calling of the multiplex PCR reads with MiXCR, one entry per CDR3 protein. The sample includes 350,000 to 400,000 distinct CDR3 sequences, 15% of them seen just once. The sequenced material came from blood. Every receptor here comes from a woman in her twenties or thirties with Graves' hyperthyroidism.

This clonotype was observed many times. The chain joins TRBV6-5 to TRBJ2-5; D tentatively fits TRBD1 or TRBD2 (5 bases each). Germline CDR1 is MNHEY and CDR2 is SVGAGI. The CDR3 is made up of 14 amino acids. The germline V and J ends were trimmed by 2 bases and 4 bases, with 11 bases remaining between them. CDR3 in amino acids: CASSYRTRGETQYF. In DNA, the CDR3 is TGTGCCAGCAGTTACCGGACACGGGGAGAGACCCAGTACTTC.

This clonotype was detected ten times or more. J is TRBJ2-3 and V is TRBV3-1; D not resolved. The CDR3 sequence is 13 residues long. Germline V gene sequence: CDR1 LGHDT, CDR2 YNNKEL (reference sequence). Trimming took off 3 bases at V and 6 bases at J, with 10 bases between the two ends. The CDR3 DNA is TGTGCCAGCAGCCAGAATATGTTGGATACGCAGTATTTT. This sequence encodes CASSQNMLDTQYF.

This clonotype was seen repeatedly, ten times or more. The chain has TRBV20-1 and TRBJ2-7, with 9 bases identical to TRBD2. The germline gives CDR1 DFQATT, CDR2 SNEGSKA (reference sequence). The CDR3 totals 15 residues. Losses at the gene ends were 0 bases for V and 4 bases for J; bases not matched to a gene: 7. The CDR3 DNA sequence: TGCAGTGCTAGAGATCTAGCGGGACCCCCTTACGAGCAGTACTTC. It codes for CSARDLAGPPYEQYF.

This clonotype was found many times. The CDR3 DNA is TGTGCCAGCAGCTTGGGGCTACGGACAGGGGAGCAGCCCCAGCATTTT. It is translated as CASSLGLRTGEQPQHF. The chain employs TRBV5-5 and TRBJ1-5, with TRBD1 matching over 9 bases. V trimming: 0 bases; J trimming: 7 bases; junction bases outside the gene matches: 8. In germline, CDR1 is SGHKS, CDR2 YYEKEE (reference sequence). This CDR3 contains 16 residues. Variable domain in full (rest from reference TRBV5-5 and TRBJ1-5): DAGVTQSPTHLIKTRGQQVTLRCSPISGHKSVSWYQQVLGQGPQFIFQYYEKEERGRGNFPDRFSARQFPNYSSELNVNALLLGDSALYLCASSLGLRTGEQPQHFGDGTRLSIL.

In its sample, this clonotype was seen many times. The DNA for the CDR3 is TGCAGTGCTAGAAAGGGGAGCGCTGAAGCTTTCTTT. Amino acids: CSARKGSAEAFF. The chain recombines TRBV20-1 with TRBJ1-1; D possibly corresponds to TRBD1 (5 bases). Looked up from germline, CDR1 is DFQATT and CDR2 is SNEGSKA (reference sequence). Trimming took off 2 bases at V and 6 bases at J, with 10 bases between the two ends. This CDR3 is 12 amino acids long.

This clonotype has a handful of counts. J is TRBJ1-4 and V is TRBV27; tentative D call: TRBD1 (5 bases). The germline V and J ends were trimmed by 4 bases and 8 bases, with 17 bases remaining between them. This CDR3 has 15 amino acids. Per germline, CDR1 MNHEY and CDR2 SMNVEV (reference sequence). The CDR3 DNA reads TGTGCCAGCAGTTCGACCGGGCTAGGGGAGGAAAAACTGTTTTTT. Amino acids: CASSSTGLGEEKLFF.

This clonotype occurred many times. The V call is TRBV20-1, the J call TRBJ2-7, with a tentative D call TRBD1 (6 bases). Germline lookup yields CDR1 DFQATT and CDR2 SNEGSKA (reference sequence). This CDR3 is 15 amino acids long. Between the trimmed V and J ends, which lost 6 bases and 5 bases, there was a span of 23 bases. CDR3 amino acids: CSAARGQGNLDEQYF. For the CDR3, the DNA is TGCAGTGCAGCCCGGGGCCAGGGGAATTTGGACGAGCAGTACTTC.

In this sample, this clonotype turned up a few times. The chain has TRBV5-6 and TRBJ2-7, with D perhaps matching TRBD1 or TRBD2 (5 bases each). V dropped 0 bases and J dropped 7 bases, with 14 bases sitting between them. Germline V CDR1 and CDR2: SGHDT, YYEEEE. The CDR3 has 14 residues. For the CDR3, the DNA is TGTGCCAGCAGCTTGGGGCGCCCGGGACGGGAGCAGTACTTC. Its translation: CASSLGRPGREQYF. The full variable domain, in which reference TRBV5-6 and TRBJ2-7 provide the parts outside the CDR3, is DAGVTQSPTHLIKTRGQQVTLRCSPKSGHDTVSWYQQALGQGPQFIFQYYEEEERQRGNFPDRFSGHQFPNYSSELNVNALLLGDSALYLCASSLGRPGREQYFGPGTRLTVT.

There are many counts of this clonotype. J is TRBJ2-1 and V is TRBV6-6; D is uncertain. The germline V and J ends were trimmed by 2 bases and 3 bases, with 11 bases remaining between them. This CDR3 comprises 15 residues. Germline V lookup: CDR1 MNHNY, CDR2 SVGAGI (reference sequence). The CDR3 nucleotides read TGTGCCAGCAGTTACAGTCAGGACGGCTACAATGAGCAGTTCTTC. It yields the protein CASSYSQDGYNEQFF.

Details on this clonotype: One end of the junction does not line up with germline, which may come from a read error. J is TRBJ2-5 and V is TRBV20-1; D may be TRBD2 (6 bases). The length of the CDR3 is 15 residues. Germline V gene data show CDR1 as DFQATT and CDR2 as SNEGSKA (reference sequence). CDR3 amino acids: CSARGVRERRETQYF. CDR3 in DNA: TGCAGTGCCAGAGGGGTTCGGGAGCGAAGAGAGACCCAGTACTTC.

This clonotype was detected many times. The chain links TRBV20-1 to TRBJ2-7, with 8 bases matching TRBD2. This CDR3 spans 15 amino acids. V was clipped by 3 bases and J by 4 bases; unmatched bases: 11. CDR1 is DFQATT and CDR2 is SNEGSKA in the germline V gene (reference sequence). CDR3 sequence reads: CSASPQREIEYEQYF. CDR3 DNA sequence: TGCAGTGCTAGCCCCCAGCGGGAGATCGAGTACGAGCAGTACTTC.

The table lists this clonotype with many counts. This chain joins TRBV2 and TRBJ2-1, with D perhaps matching TRBD2 (7 bases). This CDR3 contains 15 residues. The V and J ends lost 5 bases and 10 bases respectively, with 21 bases between them. Germline assignment: CDR1 SNHLY and CDR2 FYNNEI. CDR3 coding DNA: TGTGCCAGCAGTCAGGGGCTAGGGGGAGGGGGGGAGCAGTTCTTC. Translated, it gives CASSQGLGGGGEQFF.

This clonotype was picked up many times. This chain connects TRBV11-3 to TRBJ1-4; D call uncertain. The length of the CDR3 is 14 residues. The germline V gene encodes CDR1 SGHNT and CDR2 YENEEA. Between the trimmed V and J ends, which lost 5 bases and 8 bases, there was a span of 15 bases. The CDR3 loop is CASSPDKRPEKLFF. CDR3 DNA: TGTGCCAGCAGCCCAGACAAACGCCCGGAAAAACTGTTTTTT.

The sample holds many counts of this clonotype. The rearrangement uses TRBV5-1 and TRBJ2-1; D is ambiguous. Trimming cost V 5 bases and J 0 bases, with 21 bases left between them. The CDR3 spans 18 residues. Germline V gene data show CDR1 as SGHRS and CDR2 as YFSETQ. The CDR3 spells CASSPGGRPTSSYNEQFF. In DNA, the CDR3 is TGCGCCAGCAGTCCCGGTGGCAGGCCTACCAGCTCCTACAATGAGCAGTTCTTC.